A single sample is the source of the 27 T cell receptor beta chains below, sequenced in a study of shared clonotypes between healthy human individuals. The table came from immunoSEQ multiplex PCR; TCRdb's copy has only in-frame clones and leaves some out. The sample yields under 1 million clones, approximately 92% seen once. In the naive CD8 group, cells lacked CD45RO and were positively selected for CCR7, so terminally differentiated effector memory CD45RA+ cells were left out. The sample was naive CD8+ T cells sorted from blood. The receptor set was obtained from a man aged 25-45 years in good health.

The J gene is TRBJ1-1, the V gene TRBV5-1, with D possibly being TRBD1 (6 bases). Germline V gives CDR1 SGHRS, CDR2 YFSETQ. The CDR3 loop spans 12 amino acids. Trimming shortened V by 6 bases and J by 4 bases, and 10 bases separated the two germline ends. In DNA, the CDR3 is TGCGCCAGCACAGGGGTGGGCACTGAAGCTTTCTTT. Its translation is CASTGVGTEAFF. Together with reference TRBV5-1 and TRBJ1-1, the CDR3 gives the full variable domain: KAGVTQTPRYLIKTRGQQVTLSCSPISGHRSVSWYQQTPGQGLQFLFEYFSETQRNKGNFPGRFSGRQFSNSRSEMNVSTLELGDSALYLCASTGVGTEAFFGQGTRLTVV.

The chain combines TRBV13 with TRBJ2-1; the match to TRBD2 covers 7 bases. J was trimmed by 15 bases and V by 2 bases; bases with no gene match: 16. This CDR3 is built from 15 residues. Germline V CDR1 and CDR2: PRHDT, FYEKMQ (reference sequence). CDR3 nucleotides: TGTGCCAGCAGCTTACTCACTAGCGCTCTCCCTTGGCCGTTCTTC. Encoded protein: CASSLLTSALPWPFF.

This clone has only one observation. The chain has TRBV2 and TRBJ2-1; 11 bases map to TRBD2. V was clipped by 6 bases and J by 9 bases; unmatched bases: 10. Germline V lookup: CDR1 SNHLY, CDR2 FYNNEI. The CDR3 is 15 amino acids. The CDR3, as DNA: TGTGCCAGCAGCCCCGTACTAGCGGGAGTTGTTGAGCAGTTCTTC. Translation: CASSPVLAGVVEQFF.

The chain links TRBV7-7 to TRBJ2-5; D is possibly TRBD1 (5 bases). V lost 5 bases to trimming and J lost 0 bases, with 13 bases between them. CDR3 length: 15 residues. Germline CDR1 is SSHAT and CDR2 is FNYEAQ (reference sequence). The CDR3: CASSQDDRNQETQYF. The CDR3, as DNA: TGTGCCAGCAGCCAGGATGACAGAAACCAAGAGACCCAGTACTTC.

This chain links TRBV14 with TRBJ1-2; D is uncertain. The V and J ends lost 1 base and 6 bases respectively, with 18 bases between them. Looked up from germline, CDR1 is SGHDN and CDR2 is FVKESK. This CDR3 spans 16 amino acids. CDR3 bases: TGTGCCAGCAGCCAAGCCACCGGCGGACCTATCCATGGCTACACCTTC. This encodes CASSQATGGPIHGYTF.

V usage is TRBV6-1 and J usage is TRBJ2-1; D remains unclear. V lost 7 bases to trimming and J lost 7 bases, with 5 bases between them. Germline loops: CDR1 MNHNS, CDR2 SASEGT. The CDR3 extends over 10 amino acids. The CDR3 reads CASNQNEQFF. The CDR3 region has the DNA TGTGCCAGCAATCAGAATGAGCAGTTCTTC.

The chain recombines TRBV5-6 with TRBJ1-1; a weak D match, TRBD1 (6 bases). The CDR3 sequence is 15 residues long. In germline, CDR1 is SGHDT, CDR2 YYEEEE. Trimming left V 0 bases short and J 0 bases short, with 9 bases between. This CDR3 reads CASSLEGGLNTEAFF. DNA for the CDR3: TGTGCCAGCAGCTTGGAGGGGGGACTGAACACTGAAGCTTTCTTT.

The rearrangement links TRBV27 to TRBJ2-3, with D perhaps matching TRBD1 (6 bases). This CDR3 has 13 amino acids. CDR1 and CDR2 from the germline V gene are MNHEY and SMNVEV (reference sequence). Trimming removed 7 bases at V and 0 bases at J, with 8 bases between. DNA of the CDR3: TGTGCCAGCACGGGACAAAGCACAGATACGCAGTATTTT. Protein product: CASTGQSTDTQYF.

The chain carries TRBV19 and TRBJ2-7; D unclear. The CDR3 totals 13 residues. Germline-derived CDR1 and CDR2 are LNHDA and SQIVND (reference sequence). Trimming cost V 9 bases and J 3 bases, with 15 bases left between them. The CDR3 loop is CARHYLKSYEQYF. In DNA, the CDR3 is TGTGCCAGACATTATCTTAAAAGCTACGAGCAGTACTTC.

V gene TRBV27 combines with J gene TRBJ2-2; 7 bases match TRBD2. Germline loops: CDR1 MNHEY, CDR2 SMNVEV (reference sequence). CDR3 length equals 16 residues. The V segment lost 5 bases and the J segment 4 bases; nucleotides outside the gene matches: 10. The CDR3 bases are TGTGCCAGCAGTATTATCGAGACGGGAGGCACCGGGGAGCTGTTTTTT. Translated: CASSIIETGGTGELFF.

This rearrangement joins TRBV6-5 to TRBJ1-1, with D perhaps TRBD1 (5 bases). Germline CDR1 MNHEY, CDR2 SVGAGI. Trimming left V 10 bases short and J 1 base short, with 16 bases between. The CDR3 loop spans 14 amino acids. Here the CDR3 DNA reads TGTGCCATTGGGGCACCTCGGCCGAACACTGAAGCTTTCTTT. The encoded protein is CAIGAPRPNTEAFF.

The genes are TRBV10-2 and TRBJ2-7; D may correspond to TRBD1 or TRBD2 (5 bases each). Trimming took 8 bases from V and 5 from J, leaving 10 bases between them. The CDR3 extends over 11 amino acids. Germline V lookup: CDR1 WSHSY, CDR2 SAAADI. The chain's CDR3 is CASRRGHEQYF. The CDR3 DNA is TGCGCCAGCCGCCGGGGCCACGAGCAGTACTTC.

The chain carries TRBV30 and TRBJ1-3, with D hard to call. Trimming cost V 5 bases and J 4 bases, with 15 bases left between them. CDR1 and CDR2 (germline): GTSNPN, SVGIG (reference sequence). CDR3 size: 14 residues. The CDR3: CAWDTGVLGNTIYF. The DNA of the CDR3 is TGTGCCTGGGACACCGGGGTACTAGGAAACACCATATATTTT. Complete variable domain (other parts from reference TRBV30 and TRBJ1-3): SQTIHQWPATLVQPVGSPLSLECTVEGTSNPNLYWYRQAAGRGLQLLFYSVGIGQISSEVPQNLSASRPQDRQFILSSKKLLLSDSGFYLCAWDTGVLGNTIYFGEGSWLTVV.

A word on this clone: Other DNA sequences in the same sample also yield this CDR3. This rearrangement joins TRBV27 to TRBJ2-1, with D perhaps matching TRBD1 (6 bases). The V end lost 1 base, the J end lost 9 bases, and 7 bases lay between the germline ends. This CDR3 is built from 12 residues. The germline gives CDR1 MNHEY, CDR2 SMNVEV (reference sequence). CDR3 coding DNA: TGTGCCAGCAGTTTATGGGGGCGTGAGCAGTTCTTC. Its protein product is CASSLWGREQFF.

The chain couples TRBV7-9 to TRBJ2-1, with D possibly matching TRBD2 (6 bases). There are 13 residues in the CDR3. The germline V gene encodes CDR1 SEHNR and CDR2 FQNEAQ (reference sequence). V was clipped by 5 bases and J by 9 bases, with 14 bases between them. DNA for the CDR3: TGTGCCAGCAGCGACGGTATCGGGGGTGAGCAGTTCTTC. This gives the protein CASSDGIGGEQFF.

The CDR3: CASSYGWGQYNEQFF. DNA of the CDR3: TGTGCCAGCAGTTACGGGTGGGGACAGTACAATGAGCAGTTCTTC. This rearrangement joins TRBV6-5 to TRBJ2-1, with 7 positions matching TRBD1. Germline lookup yields CDR1 MNHEY and CDR2 SVGAGI. The CDR3 length is 15 residues. The trim removed 2 bases at V and 4 bases at J, leaving 5 bases unmatched.

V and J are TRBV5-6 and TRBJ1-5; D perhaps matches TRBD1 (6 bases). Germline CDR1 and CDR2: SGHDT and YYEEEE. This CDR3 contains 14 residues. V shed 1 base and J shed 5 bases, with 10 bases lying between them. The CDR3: CASSLMGGDQPQHF. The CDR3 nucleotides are TGTGCCAGCAGCTTGATGGGGGGCGATCAGCCCCAGCATTTT.

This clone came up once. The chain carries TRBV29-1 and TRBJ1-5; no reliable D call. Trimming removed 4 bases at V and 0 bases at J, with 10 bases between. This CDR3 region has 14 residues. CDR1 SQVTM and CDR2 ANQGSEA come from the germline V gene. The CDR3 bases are TGCAGCGTTGGAACTGAAAATAGCAATCAGCCCCAGCATTTT. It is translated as CSVGTENSNQPQHF.

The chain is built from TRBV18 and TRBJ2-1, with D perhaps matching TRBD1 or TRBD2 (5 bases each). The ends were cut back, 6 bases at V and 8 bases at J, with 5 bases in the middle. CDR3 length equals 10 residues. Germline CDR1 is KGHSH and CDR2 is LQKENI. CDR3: CASSGHEQFF. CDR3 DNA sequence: TGTGCCAGCTCGGGACATGAGCAGTTCTTC.

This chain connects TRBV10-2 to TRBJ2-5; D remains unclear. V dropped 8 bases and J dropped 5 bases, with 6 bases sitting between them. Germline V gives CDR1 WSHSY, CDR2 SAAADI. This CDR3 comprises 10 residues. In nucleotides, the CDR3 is TGCGCCAGCGAAGGGGAGACCCAGTACTTC. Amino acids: CASEGETQYF.

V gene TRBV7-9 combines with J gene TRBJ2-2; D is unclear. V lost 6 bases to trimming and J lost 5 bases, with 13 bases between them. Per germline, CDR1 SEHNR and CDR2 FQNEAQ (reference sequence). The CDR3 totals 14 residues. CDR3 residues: CASSSDLRTGELFF. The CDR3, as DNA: TGTGCCAGCAGTTCGGACCTGCGAACCGGGGAGCTGTTTTTT.

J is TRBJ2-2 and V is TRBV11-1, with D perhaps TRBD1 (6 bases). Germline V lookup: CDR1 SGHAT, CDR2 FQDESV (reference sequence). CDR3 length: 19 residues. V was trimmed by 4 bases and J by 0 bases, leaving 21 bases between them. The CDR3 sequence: CASSSAPTRGHTNTGELFF. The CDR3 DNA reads TGTGCCAGCAGCTCGGCCCCCACTCGGGGACACACGAACACCGGGGAGCTGTTTTTT.

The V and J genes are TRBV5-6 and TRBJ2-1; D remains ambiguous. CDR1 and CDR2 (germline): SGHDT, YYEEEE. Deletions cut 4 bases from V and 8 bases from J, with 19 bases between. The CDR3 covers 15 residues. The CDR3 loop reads CASSHDWNGLYEQFF. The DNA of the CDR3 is TGTGCCAGCAGCCATGACTGGAATGGCCTTTATGAGCAGTTCTTC. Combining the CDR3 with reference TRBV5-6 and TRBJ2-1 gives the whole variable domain DAGVTQSPTHLIKTRGQQVTLRCSPKSGHDTVSWYQQALGQGPQFIFQYYEEEERQRGNFPDRFSGHQFPNYSSELNVNALLLGDSALYLCASSHDWNGLYEQFFGPGTRLTVL.

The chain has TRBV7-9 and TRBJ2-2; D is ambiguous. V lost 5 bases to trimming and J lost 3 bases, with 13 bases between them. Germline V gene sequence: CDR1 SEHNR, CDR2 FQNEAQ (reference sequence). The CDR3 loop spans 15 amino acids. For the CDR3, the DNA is TGTGCCAGCAGCCCATATAAGGCGGACACCGGGGAGCTGTTTTTT. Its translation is CASSPYKADTGELFF. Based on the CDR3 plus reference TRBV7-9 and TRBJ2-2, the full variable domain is DTGVSQNPRHKITKRGQNVTFRCDPISEHNRLYWYRQTLGQGPEFLTYFQNEAQLEKSRLLSDRFSAERPKGSFSTLEIQRTEQGDSAMYLCASSPYKADTGELFFGEGSRLTVL.

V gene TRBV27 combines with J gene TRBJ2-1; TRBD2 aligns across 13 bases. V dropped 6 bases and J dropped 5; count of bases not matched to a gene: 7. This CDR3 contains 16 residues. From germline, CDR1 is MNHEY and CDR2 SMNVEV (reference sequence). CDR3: CASSHPGTSGNNEQFF. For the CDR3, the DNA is TGTGCCAGCAGCCACCCCGGGACTAGCGGGAACAATGAGCAGTTCTTC.

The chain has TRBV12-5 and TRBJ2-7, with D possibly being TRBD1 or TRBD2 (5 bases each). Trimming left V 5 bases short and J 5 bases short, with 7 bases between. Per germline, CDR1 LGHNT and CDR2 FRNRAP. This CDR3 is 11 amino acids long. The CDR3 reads CASGRGHEQYF. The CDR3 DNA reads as TGTGCTAGTGGTAGGGGACACGAGCAGTACTTC.

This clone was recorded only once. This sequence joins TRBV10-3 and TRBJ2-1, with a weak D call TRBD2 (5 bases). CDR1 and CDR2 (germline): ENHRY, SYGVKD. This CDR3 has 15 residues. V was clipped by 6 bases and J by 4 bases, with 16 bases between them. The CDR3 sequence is CAISNGGPQYNEQFF. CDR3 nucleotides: TGTGCCATCAGCAACGGAGGCCCCCAGTACAATGAGCAGTTCTTC.